This is a list of T cell receptor beta chains from one sample in a study of PD-1 blockade in classical Hodgkin lymphoma. Clones were read by immunoSEQ multiplex PCR, and TCRdb kept only the in-frame ones, dropping some. The sample yields 2,900 or so clones, 55% to 75% seen once. Sequencing used CD8+ T cells from blood, obtained at baseline. The receptors stem from a human donor with classical Hodgkin lymphoma. Both conserved end residues are part of each CDR3. The D gene is left open where the match is weak. Clone size is given for some rows only: seen once, a few or many times, or a class if the clone is expanded.

d_gene	j_gene	v_gene	abundance	CDR3aa	CDR3nt
TRBD1	TRBJ1-2	TRBV4-1	few	CASSQGQGVYGYTF	TGCGCCAGCAGCCAAGGACAGGGGGTTTATGGCTACACCTTC
.	TRBJ2-5	TRBV6-5	.	CASSYSGAETQYF	TGTGCCAGCAGTTACTCTGGGGCGGAGACCCAGTACTTC
TRBD2	TRBJ2-2	TRBV5-1	few	CASSSGLAGVLGELFF	TGCGCCAGCAGCAGCGGACTAGCGGGAGTGCTCGGGGAGCTGTTTTTT
.	TRBJ1-4	TRBV5-4	.	CASSLETSEKLFF	TGTGCCAGCAGCTTGGAGACAAGTGAAAAACTGTTTTTT
.	TRBJ2-2	TRBV12-5	.	CASGSQDPAKTGELFF	TGTGCTAGTGGTTCCCAGGATCCTGCAAAGACCGGGGAGCTGTTTTTT
.	TRBJ2-3	TRBV4-1	.	CASSLGPGHITDTQYF	TGCGCCAGCAGCCTCGGTCCGGGACATATCACAGATACGCAGTATTTT
.	TRBJ2-7	TRBV18	.	CASSPLGVVEQYF	TGTGCCAGCTCACCATTGGGGGTGGTCGAGCAGTACTTC
.	TRBJ2-7	TRBV6-6	.	CASSKGPDRYEQYF	TGTGCCAGCAGTAAGGGCCCGGACCGCTACGAGCAGTACTTC
TRBD1	TRBJ1-1	TRBV28	.	CASSLTGGWGTEAFF	TGTGCCAGCAGTTTGACAGGGGGCTGGGGCACTGAAGCTTTCTTT
TRBD2	TRBJ2-1	TRBV5-1	.	CASSLSSGTYNEQFF	TGCGCCAGCAGCTTGTCTAGCGGGACCTACAATGAGCAGTTCTTC
.	TRBJ2-7	TRBV27	.	CASSPGTGIGEQYF	TGTGCCAGCAGTCCGGGGACGGGGATTGGCGAGCAGTACTTC
TRBD1	TRBJ2-7	TRBV9	few	CASSAGTGFYEQYF	TGTGCCAGCAGCGCCGGGACAGGGTTCTACGAGCAGTACTTC
.	TRBJ1-5	TRBV4-3	once	CASSQDSGGKQPQHF	TGCGCCAGCAGCCAAGACAGTGGTGGGAAGCAGCCCCAGCATTTT
TRBD1	TRBJ1-4	TRBV11-2	few	CASSLSGGFLEKLFF	TGTGCCAGCAGCTTGTCAGGGGGCTTTTTGGAAAAACTGTTTTTT
TRBD1	TRBJ2-7	TRBV6-4	.	CASSESSGTGVTEQYF	TGTGCCAGCAGTGAATCGTCTGGGACAGGGGTCACCGAGCAGTACTTC
TRBD1	TRBJ2-5	TRBV5-1	once	CASSYRDRGQKETQYF	TGCGCCAGCAGTTACCGGGACAGGGGGCAAAAGGAGACCCAGTACTTC
.	TRBJ1-4	TRBV27	.	CASRSNEKLFF	TGTGCCAGCAGGAGTAATGAAAAACTGTTTTTT
TRBD1	TRBJ1-3	TRBV18	once	CASSPGTGTGNTIYF	TGTGCCAGCTCACCAGGGACAGGGACAGGAAACACCATATATTTT
.	TRBJ1-1	TRBV15	.	CATSTDFFGDEAFF	TGTGCCACCAGCACGGATTTCTTCGGGGATGAAGCTTTCTTT
.	TRBJ2-1	TRBV27	.	CASRPTPGNEQFF	TGTGCCAGCAGGCCGACCCCGGGGAATGAGCAGTTCTTC
.	TRBJ2-5	TRBV4-2	.	CASSQDRTETQYF	TGTGCCAGCAGCCAAGATAGAACGGAGACCCAGTACTTC
TRBD1	TRBJ1-2	TRBV19	.	CASSIGIPGTGEFFSYGYTF	TGTGCCAGTAGTATAGGGATCCCCGGGACAGGGGAATTCTTCTCGTATGGCTACACCTTC
TRBD1	TRBJ1-6	TRBV5-4	.	CASSTGDPNSPLHF	TGTGCCAGCAGCACAGGGGACCCTAATTCACCCCTCCACTTT
TRBD2	TRBJ2-1	TRBV2	.	CARSRRAGVVHEQFF	TGTGCCAGGAGTCGACGCGCGGGAGTAGTCCATGAGCAGTTCTTC
.	TRBJ2-3	TRBV11-2	.	CASSFPAAERTDTQYF	TGTGCCAGCAGCTTCCCGGCCGCCGAACGTACAGATACGCAGTATTTT
.	TRBJ2-7	TRBV29-1	once	CSVGSQAYEQYF	TGCAGCGTTGGTAGCCAGGCCTACGAGCAGTACTTC
.	TRBJ2-5	TRBV2	.	CASRPGHGQETQYF	TGTGCCAGCAGGCCGGGACACGGTCAAGAGACCCAGTACTTC
.	TRBJ2-7	TRBV9	.	CASGGGPLTYEQYF	TGTGCCAGCGGCGGTGGTCCTCTTACCTACGAGCAGTACTTC
.	TRBJ1-1	TRBV15	.	CATTKTVNTEAFF	TGTGCCACCACTAAGACAGTGAACACTGAAGCTTTCTTT
TRBD1	TRBJ1-2	TRBV7-9	.	CASSLGQGNGYTF	TGTGCCAGCAGCTTGGGACAGGGGAATGGCTACACCTTC
.	TRBJ2-7	TRBV29-1	.	CSVGGISSPYEQYF	TGCAGCGTTGGGGGGATATCCAGCCCCTACGAGCAGTACTTC
.	TRBJ2-7	TRBV27	.	CASSLSSGPSYEQYF	TGTGCCAGCAGTTTATCATCAGGGCCTTCCTACGAGCAGTACTTC
.	TRBJ2-2	TRBV30	.	CAWSPWITGELFF	TGTGCCTGGAGCCCCTGGATCACCGGGGAGCTGTTTTTT
.	TRBJ2-1	TRBV30	.	CAWIEGGNEQFF	TGTGCCTGGATTGAGGGTGGCAATGAGCAGTTCTTC
.	TRBJ2-1	TRBV9	.	CASSGGGAPGNEQFF	TGTGCCAGCAGCGGTGGGGGCGCCCCGGGGAATGAGCAGTTCTTC
.	TRBJ1-5	TRBV4-1	few	CASSPEGRPNQPQHF	TGCGCCAGCAGCCCCGAGGGCAGACCCAATCAGCCCCAGCATTTT
.	TRBJ1-5	TRBV6-5	.	CASSYTGNQPQHF	TGTGCCAGCAGTTACACAGGCAATCAGCCCCAGCATTTT
.	TRBJ1-4	TRBV9	.	CASSVYGQLDEKLFF	TGTGCCAGCAGCGTATACGGACAGCTCGACGAAAAACTGTTTTTT
.	TRBJ2-3	TRBV5-1	.	CASSSPTDTQYF	TGCGCCAGCAGCTCTCCAACAGATACGCAGTATTTT
TRBD2	TRBJ2-1	TRBV11-2	few	CASSLDIFRRGGIGNEQFF	TGTGCCAGCAGCTTAGATATATTCAGGCGGGGGGGAATTGGCAATGAGCAGTTCTTC
.	TRBJ2-6	TRBV19	.	CASSAPPSGANVLTF	TGTGCCAGTAGCGCTCCCCCCTCTGGGGCCAACGTCCTGACTTTC